This entry features one T cell receptor (beta chain) sequence. Profiling relied on immunoSEQ multiplex PCR, and the TCRdb table lists in-frame clones only, not all of them. The sample lists approximately 480,000 clones; about 83% were seen once. The entry originates in a study of Ad26.COV2.S vaccination and SARS-CoV-2 variants. V shed 6 bases and J 4 bases; nucleotides not matched to a gene: 7. CDR1 is MNHEY and CDR2 is SVGEGT in the germline V gene. The CDR3 length is 15 residues. Treatment meaning: around 19 received Ad26.COV2.S at low or high dose, single or two shots; about 5 received placebo; per-sample allocation not given. Vaccine and placebo recipients were sampled on day 63 after the first injection.

V is TRBV6-2 or TRBV6-3 and J is TRBJ2-3, with TRBD2 matching 10 bases. This receptor was identified in a person aged 18 to 59 who received the Ad26.COV2.S COVID-19 vaccine or a placebo. The input for sequencing was peripheral blood, taken in a trial of Ad26.COV2.S vaccine versus placebo. This chain's CDR3 is CASSQTSGYADTQYF. The CDR3 DNA follows: TGTGCCAGCAGCCAGACTAGCGGGTATGCAGATACGCAGTATTTT.